This entry describes one T cell receptor beta chain. The sample comes from a study of cytotoxic CD8 clonotypes in ibrutinib-treated CLL. This CDR3 is 16 amino acids long. Germline lookup yields CDR1 SGHRS and CDR2 YFSETQ. V was trimmed by 2 bases and J by 0 bases, leaving 15 bases between them. Sequencing was designed to attain a depth spanning 1 in 200,000 to 1 in 1 million T cells. TCRdb's copy holds only in-frame clones and misses some; the assay was immunoSEQ multiplex PCR. The sample consists of some 120,000 clones, 58% of them appearing once. The TCR sequence derives from a human donor with chronic lymphocytic leukemia. The input for sequencing was PBMCs, taken after 24 months of ibrutinib treatment. The chain is built from TRBV5-1 and TRBJ2-7; D call uncertain. The CDR3 region is CASSFPGGGSSYEQYF. CDR3 bases: TGCGCCAGCAGCTTCCCCGGCGGTGGCAGCTCCTACGAGCAGTACTTC.